The 20 T cell receptor beta chains given below trace back to one sample, sequenced in a study of cytomegalovirus exposure and HLA in healthy donors. Measured with immunoSEQ multiplex PCR; TCRdb has only the in-frame clones, and not every one. The sample contains roughly 73,000 clones, roughly 96% of which appear only once. Sequenced: PBMCs. All receptors come from a man younger than 35 in good health and CMV-seronegative.

The rearrangement joins TRBV9 to TRBJ1-1; the D is unclear. Trimming pared 0 bases from V and 8 bases from J, leaving 11 bases between. Looked up from germline, CDR1 is SGDLS and CDR2 is YYNGEE. The CDR3 sequence is 13 residues long. The CDR3 coding sequence is TGTGCCAGCAGCGTAGGGGGAGCCAGGGAAGCTTTCTTT. It codes for CASSVGGAREAFF.

This chain connects TRBV4-3 to TRBJ1-3, with no clear D. Trimming left V 0 bases short and J 0 bases short, with 9 bases between. From germline, CDR1 is LGHNA and CDR2 YSLEER. The CDR3 runs 16 residues. As DNA, the CDR3 is TGCGCCAGCAGCCAAGATCAACAGATCTCTGGAAACACCATATATTTT. It specifies CASSQDQQISGNTIYF.

The J gene is TRBJ1-1, the V gene TRBV27, with D possibly TRBD1 on 6 matching bases. The V end was cut by 3 bases, the J end by 3 bases, with 11 bases between. Per germline, CDR1 MNHEY and CDR2 SMNVEV (reference sequence). This CDR3 spans 14 amino acids. CDR3 in amino acids: CASSLAGGYTEAFF. The CDR3 bases are TGTGCCAGCAGTTTGGCTGGGGGCTACACTGAAGCTTTCTTT.

This chain links TRBV7-6 with TRBJ2-7; D uncertain. V lost 4 bases to trimming and J lost 6 bases, with 16 bases between them. The CDR3 is made up of 14 amino acids. Germline assignment: CDR1 SGHVS and CDR2 FNYEAQ. CDR3 in amino acids: CASSSPAALSEQYF. CDR3 DNA: TGTGCCAGCAGCTCCCCGGCGGCCCTTTCCGAGCAGTACTTC.

This chain uses TRBV19 with TRBJ2-3; D ambiguous. This CDR3 has 11 amino acids. Germline lookup yields CDR1 LNHDA and CDR2 SQIVND (reference sequence). Trimming shortened V by 6 bases and J by 6 bases, and 7 bases separated the two germline ends. CDR3 loop: CASSLRDTQYF. The CDR3 DNA reads TGTGCCAGTAGCCTCCGGGATACGCAGTATTTT.

On this clone: The sample has other DNA sequences that encode this CDR3 too. The J gene is TRBJ1-1, the V gene TRBV19, with a possible D match to TRBD1 (6 bases). Germline V lookup: CDR1 LNHDA, CDR2 SQIVND (reference sequence). Trimming took off 6 bases at V and 1 base at J, with 9 bases between the two ends. The CDR3 runs 13 residues. The CDR3 nucleotides are TGTGCCAGTAGCTCGACAGGGAACACTGAAGCTTTCTTT. Its protein is CASSSTGNTEAFF.

The rearrangement uses TRBV5-1 and TRBJ1-1; D gene unclear. V was pared by 6 bases and J by 2 bases, with 11 bases between. The CDR3 loop spans 13 amino acids. In germline, CDR1 is SGHRS, CDR2 YFSETQ. The CDR3 reads CASTKPGNTEAFF. The CDR3 region has the DNA TGCGCCAGCACCAAACCAGGAAACACTGAAGCTTTCTTT. The full variable domain, its missing parts supplied by reference TRBV5-1 and TRBJ1-1, is KAGVTQTPRYLIKTRGQQVTLSCSPISGHRSVSWYQQTPGQGLQFLFEYFSETQRNKGNFPGRFSGRQFSNSRSEMNVSTLELGDSALYLCASTKPGNTEAFFGQGTRLTVV.

This rearrangement joins TRBV19 to TRBJ1-1; D remains unclear. Germline V gene data show CDR1 as LNHDA and CDR2 as SQIVND (reference sequence). Trimming took off 1 base at V and 7 bases at J, with 4 bases between the two ends. The CDR3 length is 11 residues. This CDR3 reads CASSIGGEAFF. CDR3 DNA sequence: TGTGCCAGTAGTATAGGCGGTGAAGCTTTCTTT.

The chain uses TRBV2 and TRBJ2-7; TRBD2 might be the D (5 bases). Germline-derived CDR1 and CDR2 are SNHLY and FYNNEI. The CDR3 contains 16 residues. V was cut by 0 bases and J by 3 bases, with 15 bases left in between. The CDR3 nucleotides read TGTGCCAGCAGTGAAGCGCTTCGGGGTCGAGACTACGAGCAGTACTTC. Translated: CASSEALRGRDYEQYF.

The chain is built from TRBV19 and TRBJ2-7, with 9 bases aligning to TRBD1. The germline gives CDR1 LNHDA, CDR2 SQIVND (reference sequence). J lost 1 base, V lost 6 bases, and 1 base had no gene match. This CDR3 is built from 13 residues. The CDR3 DNA sequence: TGTGCCAGTAGACAGGGGGCTTCCTACGAGCAGTACTTC. Its translation is CASRQGASYEQYF.

V is TRBV28 and J is TRBJ2-6, with D unclear. CDR1 and CDR2 (germline): MDHEN, SYDVKM. There are 17 residues in the CDR3. Trimming left V 4 bases short and J 0 bases short, with 13 bases between. CDR3 residues: CASSYPRYRSGANVLTF. The CDR3, as DNA: TGTGCCAGCAGTTACCCCAGGTACCGCTCTGGGGCCAACGTCCTGACTTTC.

This sequence joins TRBV7-2 and TRBJ2-1, with 13 bases aligning to TRBD2. The CDR3 is 19 residues long. Germline trimming cut 4 bases from V and 6 bases from J; bases unmatched to any gene: 15. Germline-derived CDR1 and CDR2 are SGHTA and FQGNSA. CDR3 sequence: CASSWRMITSGGAINEQFF. The CDR3 DNA sequence: TGTGCCAGCAGCTGGAGGATGATTACTAGCGGGGGGGCAATCAATGAGCAGTTCTTC.

This rearrangement joins TRBV6-6 to TRBJ1-5; D gene uncertain. The germline V gene has CDR1 MNHNY and CDR2 SVGAGI (reference sequence). This CDR3 is 12 amino acids long. V was shortened by 3 bases and J by 6 bases, with 6 bases between the two germline ends. As DNA, the CDR3 is TGTGCCAGCAGTTATGAGGGTCAGCCCCAGCATTTT. Amino acids: CASSYEGQPQHF.

This chain links TRBV2 with TRBJ1-1; 8 nucleotides align to TRBD1. This CDR3 has 13 amino acids. The junction had 11 bases not matched to a gene; V was cut back by 6 bases and J by 11 bases. Germline loops: CDR1 SNHLY, CDR2 FYNNEI. CDR3 in DNA: TGTGCCAGCAGGGAGAGGACAGGGCCGCGGGCTTTCTTT. It encodes CASRERTGPRAFF. The full variable domain, rest sourced from reference TRBV2 and TRBJ1-1, is EPEVTQTPSHQVTQMGQEVILRCVPISNHLYFYWYRQILGQKVEFLVSFYNNEISEKSEIFDDQFSVERPDGSNFTLKIRSTKLEDSAMYFCASRERTGPRAFFGQGTRLTVV.

This chain links TRBV28 with TRBJ1-1; 7 bases are shared with TRBD1. The junction had 15 bases not matched to a gene; V was cut back by 5 bases and J by 6 bases. The CDR3 is 16 amino acids. CDR1 is MDHEN, CDR2 SYDVKM, per germline. CDR3 in amino acids: CASSQRQGWGSAEAFF. CDR3 nucleotide sequence: TGTGCCAGCAGTCAACGACAGGGCTGGGGTTCGGCTGAAGCTTTCTTT. Full variable domain (outside the CDR3, taken from reference TRBV28 and TRBJ1-1): DVKVTQSSRYLVKRTGEKVFLECVQDMDHENMFWYRQDPGLGLRLIYFSYDVKMKEKGDIPEGYSVSREKKERFSLILESASTNQTSMYLCASSQRQGWGSAEAFFGQGTRLTVV.

V is TRBV10-2 and J is TRBJ2-4; 8 nucleotides match TRBD1. V trimming: 10 bases; J trimming: 6 bases; junction bases outside the gene matches: 11. CDR1 is WSHSY and CDR2 is SAAADI in the germline V gene. The CDR3 totals 14 residues. The CDR3 nucleotides read TGCGCCACCACCGCCGGGACAGGCGTAAACATTCAGTACTTC. It yields the protein CATTAGTGVNIQYF.

V is TRBV7-2 and J is TRBJ2-1; 9 bases fit TRBD1. Germline CDR1 and CDR2: SGHTA and FQGNSA. This CDR3 is built from 15 residues. The junction had 6 bases not matched to a gene; V was cut back by 5 bases and J by 4 bases. This chain's CDR3 is CASSIPGQGYNEQFF. DNA for the CDR3: TGTGCCAGCAGCATACCGGGACAGGGTTACAATGAGCAGTTCTTC.

The chain is built from TRBV6-1 and TRBJ2-1, with 9 bases that match TRBD1. This CDR3 has 16 amino acids. From germline, CDR1 is MNHNS and CDR2 SASEGT. The ends lost 0 bases at V and 9 bases at J; junction bases unmatched: 9. This chain's CDR3 is CASSEANRGPQGEQFF. In DNA form, the CDR3 reads TGTGCCAGCAGTGAAGCGAACAGGGGGCCCCAGGGTGAGCAGTTCTTC.

This chain joins TRBV7-6 and TRBJ2-3; TRBD1 agrees at 9 bases. This CDR3 is built from 15 residues. CDR1 and CDR2 (germline): SGHVS, FNYEAQ. V lost 3 bases, J lost 5 bases, and 6 bases stayed unmatched. The CDR3 nucleotides read TGTGCCAGCAGCTTGGGACAGGGAGGAAGAGATACGCAGTATTTT. Protein: CASSLGQGGRDTQYF.

This clone was seen just once. This chain joins TRBV25-1 and TRBJ2-7, with D perhaps TRBD2 (5 bases). Trimming removed 8 bases from V and 3 bases from J, with 20 bases in between. Germline loops: CDR1 MGHDK, CDR2 SYGVNS. The CDR3 covers 15 residues. CDR3 residues: CASLPSRGTFYEQYF. The CDR3, as DNA: TGTGCCAGCCTGCCTAGTCGGGGAACCTTCTACGAGCAGTACTTC.